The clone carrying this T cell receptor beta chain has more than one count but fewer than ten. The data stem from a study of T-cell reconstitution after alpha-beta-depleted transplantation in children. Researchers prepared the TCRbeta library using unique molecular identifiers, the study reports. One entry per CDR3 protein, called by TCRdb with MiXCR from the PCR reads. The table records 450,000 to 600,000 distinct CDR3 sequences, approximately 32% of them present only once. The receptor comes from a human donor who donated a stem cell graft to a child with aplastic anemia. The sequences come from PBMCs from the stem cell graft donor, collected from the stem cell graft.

The CDR3 nucleotides read TGTGCCAGCAGCTTAGGTAGGGCCCAGGGTTCCTACGAGCAGTACTTC. It specifies CASSLGRAQGSYEQYF. The rearrangement uses TRBV7-2 and TRBJ2-7; tentative D call: TRBD1 (5 bases). The CDR3 covers 16 residues. Trimming stripped 1 base from V and 1 base from J, with 14 bases between. The germline gives CDR1 SGHTA, CDR2 FQGNSA. Based on the CDR3 plus reference TRBV7-2 and TRBJ2-7, the full variable domain is GAGVSQSPSNKVTEKGKDVELRCDPISGHTALYWYRQSLGQGLEFLIYFQGNSAPDKSGLPSDRFSAERTGGSVSTLTIQRTQQEDSAVYLCASSLGRAQGSYEQYFGPGTRLTVT.